This T cell receptor beta chain was profiled in a study of blood T cell repertoires in COVID-19. Produced via immunoSEQ multiplex PCR; TCRdb's table is partial and in-frame only. The sample consists of about 160,000 clones, 85% of them appearing once. V was trimmed by 5 bases and J by 1 base, leaving 8 bases between them. Germline V gene lookup returns CDR1 MNHEY and CDR2 SVGEGT. CDR3 length equals 14 residues. The rearrangement links TRBV6-2 or TRBV6-3 to TRBJ2-2; the D gene is possibly TRBD1 (5 bases). The source of this sequence is a human donor with acute or convalescent COVID-19. The donor label of this sample is uncertain. The specimen was peripheral blood. The CDR3 DNA sequence: TGTGCCAGCAGTAGAGGACAGAACACCGGGGAGCTGTTTTTT. Its translation is CASSRGQNTGELFF.